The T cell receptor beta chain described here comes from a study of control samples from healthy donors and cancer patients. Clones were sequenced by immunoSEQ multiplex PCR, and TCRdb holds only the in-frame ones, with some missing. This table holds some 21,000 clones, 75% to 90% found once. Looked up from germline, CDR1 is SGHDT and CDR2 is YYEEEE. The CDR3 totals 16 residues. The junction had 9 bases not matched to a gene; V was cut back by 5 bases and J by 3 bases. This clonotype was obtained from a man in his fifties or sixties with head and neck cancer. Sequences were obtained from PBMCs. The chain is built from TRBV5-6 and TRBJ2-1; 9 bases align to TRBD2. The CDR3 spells CASRTLLAGFYNEQFF. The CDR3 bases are TGTGCCAGCAGAACTCTCCTAGCGGGATTCTACAATGAGCAGTTCTTC.